One and the same sample provided the 22 T cell receptor beta chains below, sequenced in a study of shared clonotypes between healthy human individuals. Libraries were prepared by immunoSEQ multiplex PCR; TCRdb keeps only in-frame clonotypes and omits some of them. This sample has almost 750,000 clones, with 72% found just once. Sequenced sample: memory CD4+ T cells sorted from blood. Subset specified: CD45RA-negative fraction. The receptors come from a woman aged 25 to 39 in good health.

This chain uses TRBV23-1 with TRBJ2-1; 9 nucleotides match TRBD2. TRBV23-1 has ORF status, its function being uncertain. The CDR3 runs to 16 residues. The junction had 12 bases not matched to a gene; V was cut back by 3 bases and J by 9 bases. The CDR3 DNA follows: TGCGCCAGCAGTCACGGAAGAGGCGGGAGGGCCAGTGAGCAGTTCTTC. Its protein is CASSHGRGGRASEQFF.

The chain recombines TRBV2 with TRBJ2-3; TRBD2 is a possible D gene (6 bases). This CDR3 is built from 17 residues. V was clipped by 6 bases and J by 0 bases, with 19 bases between them. Germline V gene lookup returns CDR1 SNHLY and CDR2 FYNNEI. CDR3 bases: TGTGCCAGCAGAGCTCGACGGGGGACCCCTAGCACAGATACGCAGTATTTT. Encoded protein: CASRARRGTPSTDTQYF.

This clone was seen more than once but under ten times. V usage is TRBV28 and J usage is TRBJ1-1; D is perhaps TRBD1 (5 bases). V was clipped by 6 bases and J by 11 bases, with 16 bases between them. The germline gives CDR1 MDHEN, CDR2 SYDVKM. The length of the CDR3 is 12 residues. The CDR3 nucleotides read TGTGCCAGCAGCAACCCTCCAGGGTTGGCTTTCTTT. Translating gives CASSNPPGLAFF.

The table lists this clone with a count of one. The gene calls are TRBV28 and TRBJ1-4; D unclear. Per the germline V gene, CDR1 is MDHEN and CDR2 is SYDVKM. There are 14 residues in the CDR3. Trimming stripped 3 bases from V and 7 bases from J, with 12 bases between. The DNA for the CDR3 is TGTGCCAGCAGTTTTCTTGAGGGAGGTGAAAAACTGTTTTTT. Its protein is CASSFLEGGEKLFF.

The chain uses TRBV4-1 and TRBJ2-7, with 8 positions matching TRBD1. Germline values: CDR1 MGHRA, CDR2 YSYEKL. The V gene end was trimmed by 1 base and the J gene end by 2 bases; junction bases not matched to a gene: 1. The CDR3 loop spans 14 amino acids. The CDR3 loop reads CASSQGTGPYEQYF. CDR3 coding DNA: TGCGCCAGCAGCCAAGGGACAGGGCCCTACGAGCAGTACTTC.

This chain uses TRBV18 with TRBJ2-3; D is unresolved. CDR3 length: 12 amino acids. Trimming removed 3 bases at V and 5 bases at J, with 6 bases between. CDR1 and CDR2 from the germline V gene are KGHSH and LQKENI. The CDR3 DNA reads as TGTGCCAGCTCACCTTCAGAAGATACGCAGTATTTT. Translated: CASSPSEDTQYF.

The chain recombines TRBV27 with TRBJ2-7, with 9 bases that match TRBD2. Germline CDR1 is MNHEY and CDR2 is SMNVEV (reference sequence). Germline trimming cut 1 base from V and 4 bases from J; bases unmatched to any gene: 11. CDR3 size: 17 residues. This chain's CDR3 is CASSLFPLGSGSYEQYF. Here the CDR3 DNA reads TGTGCCAGCAGTTTATTTCCCCTGGGTAGCGGGAGTTACGAGCAGTACTTC.

The chain combines TRBV2 with TRBJ1-1; TRBD1 is a possible D gene (6 bases). V dropped 8 bases and J dropped 4 bases, with 14 bases sitting between them. Germline V lookup: CDR1 SNHLY, CDR2 FYNNEI. This CDR3 contains 13 residues. The CDR3 coding sequence is TGTGCCAGCCGCTGGGGGCACGGCACTGAAGCTTTCTTT. Translating gives CASRWGHGTEAFF. The complete variable domain, with remaining parts taken from reference TRBV2 and TRBJ1-1, reads EPEVTQTPSHQVTQMGQEVILRCVPISNHLYFYWYRQILGQKVEFLVSFYNNEISEKSEIFDDQFSVERPDGSNFTLKIRSTKLEDSAMYFCASRWGHGTEAFFGQGTRLTVV.

The gene calls are TRBV28 and TRBJ2-5; the match to TRBD2 covers 8 bases. The CDR3 length is 14 residues. The trim removed 11 bases at V and 4 bases at J, leaving 12 bases unmatched. Germline V gene lookup returns CDR1 MDHEN and CDR2 SYDVKM. Here the CDR3 reads CAGSKAGARETQYF. In nucleotides, the CDR3 is TGTGCCGGATCCAAAGCGGGAGCTAGAGAGACCCAGTACTTC.

The chain joins TRBV6-6 to TRBJ2-7; 9 bases are shared with TRBD1. Germline V gives CDR1 MNHNY, CDR2 SVGAGI (reference sequence). The CDR3 totals 16 residues. J lost 4 bases, V lost 8 bases, and 15 bases had no gene match. The CDR3 nucleotides read TGTGCCAGCGCCACGGATTCCGGGACAGGGAATTACGAGCAGTACTTC. Translating it yields CASATDSGTGNYEQYF.

The chain is built from TRBV6-6 and TRBJ2-7; 8 positions match TRBD1. This CDR3 comprises 15 residues. V lost 2 bases, J lost 4 bases, and 7 bases stayed unmatched. From germline, CDR1 is MNHNY and CDR2 SVGAGI (reference sequence). In DNA form, the CDR3 reads TGTGCCAGCAGTTACCGACAGGGGTTAACGTACGAGCAGTACTTC. Translating gives CASSYRQGLTYEQYF.

The chain uses TRBV7-6 and TRBJ2-7, with 13 bases identical to TRBD2. The germline V gene has CDR1 SGHVS and CDR2 FNYEAQ. V shed 4 bases and J 4 bases; nucleotides not matched to a gene: 7. This CDR3 contains 16 residues. CDR3 in amino acids: CASSSHGTSGTYEQYF. The DNA for the CDR3 is TGTGCCAGCAGCTCCCACGGGACTAGCGGGACGTACGAGCAGTACTTC. Variable domain in full (rest from reference TRBV7-6 and TRBJ2-7): GAGVSQSPRYKVTKRGQDVALRCDPISGHVSLYWYRQALGQGPEFLTYFNYEAQQDKSGLPNDRFSAERPEGSISTLTIQRTEQRDSAMYRCASSSHGTSGTYEQYFGPGTRLTVT.

Comment on this clone: This specimen includes other DNA sequences encoding the same CDR3. The J gene is TRBJ1-1, the V gene TRBV30, with TRBD1 as a possible D gene (5 bases). The CDR3 has 13 amino acids. The ends were cut back, 2 bases at V and 1 base at J, with 8 bases in the middle. Germline V lookup: CDR1 GTSNPN, CDR2 SVGIG (reference sequence). CDR3 sequence: CAWSLTENTEAFF. The CDR3 coding sequence is TGTGCCTGGAGTTTGACAGAGAACACTGAAGCTTTCTTT.

The chain has TRBV6-4 and TRBJ2-3; D is possibly TRBD1 (5 bases). Germline CDR1 reads MRHNA; CDR2 reads SNTAGT. The CDR3 sequence is 15 residues long. The germline V and J ends were trimmed by 0 bases and 4 bases, with 11 bases remaining between them. The CDR3: CASSDSTSGSDTQYF. DNA of the CDR3: TGTGCCAGCAGTGACTCGACCTCAGGGTCAGATACGCAGTATTTT.

CDR3: CASSRDSDTQYF. The DNA of the CDR3 is TGCGCCAGCAGTCGGGACTCAGATACGCAGTATTTT. The gene calls are TRBV5-1 and TRBJ2-3; the D gene is possibly TRBD2 (6 bases). The CDR3 has 12 residues. Germline lookup yields CDR1 SGHRS and CDR2 YFSETQ. Trimming removed 5 bases at V and 4 bases at J, with 8 bases between.

In DNA, the CDR3 is TGTGCCAGCAGTGCCAGCGGGAAGATAGAGGAGCAGTACTTC. Its translation is CASSASGKIEEQYF. V and J are TRBV28 and TRBJ2-7, with 7 bases identical to TRBD2. The CDR3 has 14 residues. The germline V gene encodes CDR1 MDHEN and CDR2 SYDVKM. V dropped 5 bases and J dropped 7; count of bases not matched to a gene: 11.

The chain links TRBV14 to TRBJ2-5, with D maybe TRBD1 (6 bases). The DNA end lines up better with TRBJ2-7; the J call may be wrong. The CDR3 contains 14 residues. CDR1 and CDR2 (germline): SGHDN, FVKESK. Here the CDR3 reads CASSQVRGTYEQYF. CDR3 bases: TGTGCCAGCAGCCAAGTAAGGGGGACCTACGAGCAGTACTTC.

The chain links TRBV6-1 to TRBJ1-3; D not certain. Trimming took 1 base from V and 2 from J, leaving 9 bases between them. In germline, CDR1 is MNHNS, CDR2 SASEGT. The CDR3 length is 15 residues. Here the CDR3 DNA reads TGTGCCAGCAGTGAAGAGGGTCTCACTGGAAACACCATATATTTT. This encodes CASSEEGLTGNTIYF.

The V gene is TRBV29-1, the J gene TRBJ2-7; 7 bases are shared with TRBD1. The CDR3 has 15 amino acids. Germline values: CDR1 SQVTM, CDR2 ANQGSEA. V lost 7 bases to trimming and J lost 9 bases; unmatched junction nucleotides: 21. The CDR3 sequence: CSALPGTETSERQYF. CDR3 DNA sequence: TGCAGCGCCCTCCCCGGGACAGAGACCTCCGAAAGGCAGTACTTC.

Comment on this clone: A read error likely explains this, since a far larger clone differs by one base. The rearrangement links TRBV7-8 to TRBJ1-2; 9 bases fit TRBD1. CDR1 and CDR2 from the germline V gene are SGHVS and FQNEAQ. Trimming removed 1 base from V and 6 bases from J; junction bases left unmatched: 9. The CDR3 runs 16 residues. DNA of the CDR3: TGTGCCAGCAGCTTAGAAGTCGACAGGGGGGGGGATGGCTACACCTTC. Residues: CASSLEVDRGGDGYTF.

The rearrangement uses TRBV11-2 and TRBJ2-7; 12 nucleotides agree with TRBD2. CDR1 and CDR2 from the germline V gene are SGHAT and FQNNGV. Germline trimming cut 4 bases from V and 4 bases from J; bases unmatched to any gene: 5. The CDR3 contains 15 residues. In nucleotides, the CDR3 is TGTGCCAGCAGCTGGACTAGCGGGACTCCTTACGAGCAGTACTTC. It yields the protein CASSWTSGTPYEQYF.

The rearrangement joins TRBV7-2 to TRBJ1-2, with a weak D call TRBD1 (5 bases). Looked up from germline, CDR1 is SGHTA and CDR2 is FQGNSA. Trimming shortened V by 4 bases and J by 6 bases, and 18 bases separated the two germline ends. The CDR3 has 15 residues. Written as DNA, the CDR3 is TGTGCCAGCAGCTCGGCTTGGGGCCCGGGCGATGGCTACACCTTC. Amino acid sequence: CASSSAWGPGDGYTF.